What follows are 10 T cell receptor beta chains derived from one specimen sequenced in a study of T cells in Graves' hyperthyroidism and ophthalmopathy. RNA transcripts were the template for amplifying TCR beta CDR3 regions. When the TCR CDR3 underwent first-round RT-PCR, the HTBI primer set was used. TCRdb re-analysed the multiplex PCR reads in MiXCR, keeping a single row per CDR3 protein. The sample yields more than 150,000 distinct CDR3 sequences, 17% seen once. The specimen sequenced was blood. These receptors were taken from a woman in her forties or fifties with Graves' hyperthyroidism.

This chain joins TRBV29-1 and TRBJ1-4, with D perhaps matching TRBD1 (6 bases). The ends were cut back, 4 bases at V and 0 bases at J, with 6 bases in the middle. The CDR3 covers 13 residues. Germline V gene sequence: CDR1 SQVTM, CDR2 ANQGSEA. The CDR3 loop reads CSVGGPTNEKLFF. The CDR3 DNA reads as TGCAGCGTTGGGGGGCCAACTAATGAAAAACTGTTTTTT.

This chain uses TRBV5-1 with TRBJ2-2; D perhaps matches TRBD1 (5 bases). The V end was cut by 0 bases, the J end by 8 bases, with 14 bases between. CDR1 SGHRS and CDR2 YFSETQ come from the germline V gene. The CDR3 contains 15 residues. CDR3 nucleotides: TGCGCCAGCAGCTTGGAACAGGCCGGTCGGGGGGAGCTGTTTTTT. Translated: CASSLEQAGRGELFF. Complete variable domain (other parts from reference TRBV5-1 and TRBJ2-2): KAGVTQTPRYLIKTRGQQVTLSCSPISGHRSVSWYQQTPGQGLQFLFEYFSETQRNKGNFPGRFSGRQFSNSRSEMNVSTLELGDSALYLCASSLEQAGRGELFFGEGSRLTVL.

This clonotype was found many times. At one boundary the junction diverges from the germline segment, which might be a read error. The V gene is TRBV5-1, the J gene TRBJ1-1; D may be TRBD1 (6 bases). Germline CDR1 is SGHRS and CDR2 is YFSETQ. The CDR3 has 14 residues. The CDR3 spells CASSLGGGNTEAFF. The CDR3 region has the DNA TGTGCCAGCAGCTTAGGAGGGGGGAACACTGAAGCTTTCTTT.

This clonotype appeared a single time. The V call is TRBV11-3, the J call TRBJ2-7; perhaps TRBD1 as D (6 bases). The germline V gene encodes CDR1 SGHNT and CDR2 YENEEA. The CDR3 is made up of 14 amino acids. V lost 0 bases and J 5 bases, leaving 11 bases between the germline ends. The CDR3 DNA is TGTGCCAGCAGCTTAGATGGGACACACGACGAGCAGTACTTC. Translation: CASSLDGTHDEQYF.

This clonotype appeared many times. CDR3 sequence: CASSLASLAGGTNTGELFF. CDR3 coding DNA: TGTGCCAGCAGCTTAGCCTCACTAGCGGGGGGCACGAACACCGGGGAGCTGTTTTTT. The chain is built from TRBV7-2 and TRBJ2-2; 12 bases are a match to TRBD2. Germline lookup yields CDR1 SGHTA and CDR2 FQGNSA. The CDR3 is made up of 19 amino acids. J was trimmed by 0 bases and V by 0 bases; bases with no gene match: 5.

This clonotype was counted many times. The chain links TRBV3-1 to TRBJ2-3; 7 bases match TRBD1. The CDR3 length is 15 residues. From germline, CDR1 is LGHDT and CDR2 YNNKEL (reference sequence). Trimming cost V 4 bases and J 5 bases; bases outside gene matches: 9. The CDR3 nucleotides read TGTGCCAGCAGCCTACACCGACAGGGCCTAGATACGCAGTATTTT. This gives the protein CASSLHRQGLDTQYF.

This clonotype was recorded many times. This chain links TRBV27 with TRBJ1-5, with D hard to call. Germline loops: CDR1 MNHEY, CDR2 SMNVEV (reference sequence). The CDR3 loop spans 12 amino acids. Trimming removed 4 bases from V and 9 bases from J, with 10 bases in between. CDR3 in DNA: TGTGCCAGCAGTTCTCCCAAAGGGCCCCAGCATTTT. This encodes CASSSPKGPQHF.

In its sample, this clonotype was seen a few times. This clone may be a read error of a much larger clone one base away. The chain recombines TRBV10-3 with TRBJ2-5; 7 bases match TRBD2. Germline V gene sequence: CDR1 ENHRY, CDR2 SYGVKD. The CDR3 has 13 residues. CDR3 region: CAISVAGQETQHF. The CDR3 region has the DNA TGTGCCATCAGTGTAGCGGGCCAAGAGACCCAGCACTTC.

This clonotype was observed at least ten times. The chain couples TRBV19 to TRBJ1-2, with D unresolved. Germline CDR1 and CDR2: LNHDA and SQIVND (reference sequence). Trimming shortened V by 8 bases and J by 8 bases, and 12 bases separated the two germline ends. This CDR3 is 11 amino acids long. In DNA form, the CDR3 reads TGTGCCAGTGGGGAAGGGTACGGCTACACCTTC. Protein: CASGEGYGYTF.

This clonotype was seen ten or more times. This CDR3 is CASSLAGGFSNQPQHF. The CDR3 DNA reads as TGTGCCAGCAGTTTAGCCGGAGGATTTAGCAATCAGCCCCAGCATTTT. V is TRBV12-3 or TRBV12-4 and J is TRBJ1-5; D not resolved. The CDR3 has 16 amino acids. Deletions cut 0 bases from V and 0 bases from J, with 9 bases between.